The 24 T cell receptor beta chains presented below share a single source sample, sequenced in a study of blood T cells in healthy people across ages. It was with a sample-barcoded 5' primer and a J-beta primer mix that a second PCR of about 7 to 12 cycles was run. TCRdb processed the 5' RACE reads anew with MiXCR; each CDR3 protein has one entry. The table shows almost 550,000 distinct CDR3 sequences, with 24% occurring only once. These data were also reused for a study on T cells of mothers and their children.

The sample was blood. Receptors were obtained from a boy between 10 and 17 years old in good health.

The chain has TRBV14 and TRBJ2-7; 7 bases map to TRBD2. V trimming: 3 bases; J trimming: 10 bases; junction bases outside the gene matches: 9. The CDR3 sequence is 13 residues long. Germline V gene lookup returns CDR1 SGHDN and CDR2 FVKESK. CDR3 residues: CASSQRDYTRQYF. CDR3 in DNA: TGTGCCAGCAGCCAGAGGGACTATACGAGACAGTACTTC.

The rearrangement uses TRBV6-1 and TRBJ2-3, with TRBD2 matching 10 bases. Germline trimming cut 5 bases from V and 0 bases from J; bases unmatched to any gene: 5. The CDR3 extends over 16 amino acids. Germline values: CDR1 MNHNS, CDR2 SASEGT. The CDR3 sequence is CASSQTSGASTDTQYF. CDR3 coding DNA: TGTGCCAGCAGTCAAACTAGCGGGGCTAGCACAGATACGCAGTATTTT.

J is TRBJ2-5 and V is TRBV5-1; 11 nucleotides align to TRBD1. Looked up from germline, CDR1 is SGHRS and CDR2 is YFSETQ. The trim removed 0 bases at V and 5 bases at J, leaving 6 bases unmatched. The CDR3 contains 16 residues. CDR3 nucleotides: TGCGCCAGCAGCTTGGGACGGACAGGGGGCGTGGAGACCCAGTACTTC. It encodes CASSLGRTGGVETQYF.

There are a few counts of this clonotype. V is TRBV9 and J is TRBJ2-1, with 7 positions matching TRBD2. The J call may be faulty, since TRBJ2-7 better matches the DNA end. The CDR3 contains 15 residues. Germline assignment: CDR1 SGDLS and CDR2 YYNGEE. As DNA, the CDR3 is TGTGCCAGCAGCGTAGGGGGGACTAACCAATTCGAGCAGTACTTC. Its translation is CASSVGGTNQFEQYF.

The chain recombines TRBV20-1 with TRBJ2-2; D perhaps matches TRBD2 (7 bases). CDR1 and CDR2 (germline): DFQATT, SNEGSKA (reference sequence). With 5 bases removed from V and 2 bases from J, the gap between germline ends came to 27 bases. This CDR3 has 19 amino acids. The CDR3 DNA reads as TGCAGTGCTTCGACCTACAGGGAGGGCTACCTCCTCAACACCGGGGAGCTGTTTTTT. Translated: CSASTYREGYLLNTGELFF.

This clonotype was seen once. The chain carries TRBV7-3 and TRBJ2-6; the D is unclear. The V gene's germline CDR1 is SGHTA and CDR2 FQGTGA. The CDR3 contains 13 residues. With 3 bases removed from V and 4 bases from J, the gap between germline ends came to 4 bases. CDR3: CASSFKGANVLTF. In nucleotides, the CDR3 is TGTGCCAGCAGCTTTAAAGGGGCCAACGTCCTGACTTTC. Drawing the rest from reference TRBV7-3 and TRBJ2-6, the complete variable domain is GAGVSQTPSNKVTEKGKYVELRCDPISGHTALYWYRQSLGQGPEFLIYFQGTGAADDSGLPNDRFFAVRPEGSVSTLKIQRTERGDSAVYLCASSFKGANVLTFGAGSRLTVL.

The chain has TRBV20-1 and TRBJ1-4, with 8 bases lining up with TRBD1. Trimming removed 3 bases from V and 8 bases from J; junction bases left unmatched: 5. The CDR3 is 13 amino acids. In germline, CDR1 is DFQATT, CDR2 SNEGSKA (reference sequence). CDR3 loop: CSASRGLGEKLFF. In DNA form, the CDR3 reads TGCAGTGCTAGCAGGGGGCTCGGAGAAAAACTGTTTTTT.

The CDR3 protein is CASSFYSGKNDNEQFF. In DNA, the CDR3 is TGTGCCAGCAGTTTCTATAGCGGGAAAAATGACAATGAGCAGTTCTTC. The chain links TRBV12-3 or TRBV12-4 to TRBJ2-1; 8 nucleotides align to TRBD2. With V trimmed by 3 bases and J by 5 bases, 9 bases remained unmatched. The length of the CDR3 is 16 residues.

To note about this clonotype: A junction end diverges from the germline sequence, so it may reflect a read error. The rearrangement links TRBV24-1 to TRBJ1-4, with 7 bases identical to TRBD1. Germline V lookup: CDR1 KGHDR, CDR2 SFDVKD. The CDR3 loop spans 15 amino acids. CDR3 in amino acids: CAASEKTGSNEKLFF. In DNA, the CDR3 is TGTGCCGCCAGTGAGAAGACAGGGAGTAATGAAAAACTGTTTTTT.

In the case of this clonotype: The junction and the germline gene differ at one end; a read error may be behind it. The chain links TRBV7-2 to TRBJ2-7; TRBD1 matches 8 bases. The CDR3 is 12 residues long. Germline V lookup: CDR1 SGHTA, CDR2 FQGNSA. The CDR3 DNA sequence: TGTGCCAGCAGCTTAGCGGAGGGACAGGCCCACTTC. Its translation: CASSLAEGQAHF.

The chain is built from TRBV30 and TRBJ1-1; no definite D call. The CDR3 length is 16 residues. In germline, CDR1 is GTSNPN, CDR2 SVGIG (reference sequence). Trimming removed 0 bases from V and 1 base from J, with 15 bases in between. CDR3 DNA sequence: TGTGCCTGGAGTGTACGGAGGCATACCAAGAACACTGAAGCTTTCTTT. Amino acids: CAWSVRRHTKNTEAFF.

This chain links TRBV5-1 with TRBJ2-3, with 9 bases lining up with TRBD2. Germline V gene lookup returns CDR1 SGHRS and CDR2 YFSETQ. The V and J ends lost 5 bases and 4 bases, in that order; junction bases with no gene match: 11. The CDR3 is made up of 16 amino acids. CDR3 coding DNA: TGCGCCAGCAGATCACAGACTAGCGGACTAGCAGATACGCAGTATTTT. Translating it yields CASRSQTSGLADTQYF.

This clonotype appeared many times. The chain couples TRBV29-1 to TRBJ1-4, with no clear D. The germline gives CDR1 SQVTM, CDR2 ANQGSEA. With 5 bases removed from V and 5 bases from J, the gap between germline ends came to 9 bases. The length of the CDR3 is 12 residues. CDR3 coding DNA: TGCAGCGTTTCCGGCAGGAATGAAAAACTGTTTTTT. This sequence encodes CSVSGRNEKLFF.

This rearrangement joins TRBV7-2 to TRBJ2-5; TRBD1 matches at 10 bases. TRBJ2-7 matches the DNA end more closely, so the J call is doubtful. CDR3 length equals 16 residues. Germline-derived CDR1 and CDR2 are SGHTA and FQGNSA. CDR3 bases: TGTGCCAGCAGCTTAGGACCGGGACAGGGGAGGTACGAGCAGTACTTC. As protein: CASSLGPGQGRYEQYF.

The chain links TRBV5-1 to TRBJ2-3; D is perhaps TRBD1 (6 bases). Trimming took off 1 base at V and 4 bases at J, with 10 bases between the two ends. The CDR3 is 14 residues long. Germline V lookup: CDR1 SGHRS, CDR2 YFSETQ. The CDR3 is CASSLPRGSDTQYF. Here the CDR3 DNA reads TGCGCCAGCAGCTTGCCCAGGGGATCAGATACGCAGTATTTT. Combining the CDR3 with reference TRBV5-1 and TRBJ2-3 gives the whole variable domain KAGVTQTPRYLIKTRGQQVTLSCSPISGHRSVSWYQQTPGQGLQFLFEYFSETQRNKGNFPGRFSGRQFSNSRSEMNVSTLELGDSALYLCASSLPRGSDTQYFGPGTRLTVL.

Ten or more counts support this clonotype. The chain has TRBV7-9 and TRBJ2-2; a possible D gene is TRBD2 (7 bases). CDR3 length: 15 amino acids. V was shortened by 5 bases and J by 10 bases, with 20 bases between the two germline ends. Germline V CDR1 and CDR2: SEHNR, FQNEAQ (reference sequence). This chain's CDR3 is CASSTTEGGLVELFF. The CDR3, as DNA: TGTGCCAGCAGCACCACCGAGGGGGGGCTGGTGGAGCTGTTTTTT.

J is TRBJ2-7 and V is TRBV29-1; the D gene is possibly TRBD1 (5 bases). Trimming left V 5 bases short and J 6 bases short, with 20 bases between. In germline, CDR1 is SQVTM, CDR2 ANQGSEA. The length of the CDR3 is 14 residues. The CDR3 spells CSVLMQGSSGEQYF. The CDR3 DNA is TGCAGCGTTTTAATGCAGGGTTCATCAGGCGAGCAGTACTTC.

CDR3 residues: CSVVMAYNEQFF. In DNA form, the CDR3 reads TGCAGCGTTGTCATGGCTTACAATGAGCAGTTCTTC. This rearrangement joins TRBV29-1 to TRBJ2-1; D gene unclear. The CDR3 contains 12 residues. The ends were cut back, 4 bases at V and 4 bases at J, with 8 bases in the middle. Germline CDR1 SQVTM, CDR2 ANQGSEA.

The chain employs TRBV20-1 and TRBJ2-5, with 9 bases lining up with TRBD2. Near its end, the DNA agrees better with TRBJ2-7, so the J call may be wrong. The CDR3 extends over 16 amino acids. Per the germline V gene, CDR1 is DFQATT and CDR2 is SNEGSKA (reference sequence). The CDR3 sequence is CSARDSASGAAYEQYF. The CDR3 DNA reads as TGCAGTGCTAGAGATTCGGCTAGCGGGGCAGCCTACGAGCAGTACTTC.

The chain links TRBV7-8 to TRBJ2-4, with 8 bases identical to TRBD2. Looked up from germline, CDR1 is SGHVS and CDR2 is FQNEAQ. V shed 5 bases, J shed 0 bases, and the junction held 12 bases outside the gene matches. The CDR3 extends over 18 amino acids. For the CDR3, the DNA is TGTGCCAGCAGCCCCGGACGGCTAGCGGGTATAGCCAAAAACATTCAGTACTTC. Its translation: CASSPGRLAGIAKNIQYF. Supplemented by reference TRBV7-8 and TRBJ2-4, the full variable domain reads GAGVSQSPRYKVAKRGQDVALRCDPISGHVSLFWYQQALGQGPEFLTYFQNEAQLDKSGLPSDRFFAERPEGSVSTLKIQRTQQEDSAVYLCASSPGRLAGIAKNIQYFGAGTRLSVL.

The chain carries TRBV15 and TRBJ2-3; 12 bases are shared with TRBD2. The CDR3 is 16 amino acids. The J segment lost 6 bases and the V segment lost 5 bases, leaving 9 bases of the junction unmatched. The germline V gene has CDR1 LNHNV and CDR2 YYDKDF (reference sequence). CDR3 residues: CATSRGLAGMADTQYF. The CDR3 DNA reads TGTGCCACCAGCCGCGGACTAGCGGGAATGGCTGATACGCAGTATTTT.

This clonotype has a handful of counts. The chain is built from TRBV4-2 and TRBJ1-2, with D perhaps TRBD1 (6 bases). The V end was cut by 0 bases, the J end by 4 bases, with 12 bases between. CDR1 and CDR2 (germline): LGHNA, YNFKEQ. The length of the CDR3 is 15 residues. DNA of the CDR3: TGTGCCAGCAGCCAAGAAGGCAGGGGCGCCTATGGCTACACCTTC. Protein product: CASSQEGRGAYGYTF.

The rearrangement joins TRBV5-5 to TRBJ2-5; D perhaps matches TRBD2 (6 bases). The DNA matches TRBJ2-7 better at its end, which makes the J call doubtful. The V gene's germline CDR1 is SGHKS and CDR2 YYEKEE (reference sequence). This CDR3 comprises 14 residues. DNA for the CDR3: TGTGCCAGCAGCTTAATGGAGGGGCTAGTCGAGCAGTACTTC. Protein product: CASSLMEGLVEQYF.

This clonotype has a single count. The chain has TRBV6-2 or TRBV6-3 and TRBJ2-3; D gene unclear. Germline CDR1 is MNHEY and CDR2 is SVGEGT. V was cut by 7 bases and J by 2 bases, with 19 bases left in between. This CDR3 has 16 amino acids. In DNA, the CDR3 is TGTGCCAGCACCCTAAGCCCAACGTGGGACACAGATACGCAGTATTTT. Translating gives CASTLSPTWDTDTQYF.